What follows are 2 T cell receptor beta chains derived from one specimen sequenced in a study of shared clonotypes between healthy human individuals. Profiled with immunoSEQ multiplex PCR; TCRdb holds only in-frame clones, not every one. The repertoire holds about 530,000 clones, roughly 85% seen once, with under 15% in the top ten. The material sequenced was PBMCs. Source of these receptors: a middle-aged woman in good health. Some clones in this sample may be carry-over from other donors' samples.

CDR3 region: CASSLLGEANTGELFF. CDR3 DNA: TGTGCCAGCAGCTTGTTGGGCGAGGCGAACACCGGGGAGCTGTTTTTT. The rearrangement links TRBV5-6 to TRBJ2-2; D is uncertain. V shed 1 base and J shed 0 bases, with 10 bases lying between them. The V gene's germline CDR1 is SGHDT and CDR2 YYEEEE. The CDR3 sequence is 16 residues long. Full variable domain (missing parts from reference TRBV5-6 and TRBJ2-2): DAGVTQSPTHLIKTRGQQVTLRCSPKSGHDTVSWYQQALGQGPQFIFQYYEEEERQRGNFPDRFSGHQFPNYSSELNVNALLLGDSALYLCASSLLGEANTGELFFGEGSRLTVL.

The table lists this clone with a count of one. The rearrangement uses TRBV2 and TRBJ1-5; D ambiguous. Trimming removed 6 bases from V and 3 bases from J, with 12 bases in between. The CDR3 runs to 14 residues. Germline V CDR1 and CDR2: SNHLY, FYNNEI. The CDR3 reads CASSLRTDNQPQHF. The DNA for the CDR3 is TGTGCCAGCAGCCTCAGGACGGACAATCAGCCCCAGCATTTT.